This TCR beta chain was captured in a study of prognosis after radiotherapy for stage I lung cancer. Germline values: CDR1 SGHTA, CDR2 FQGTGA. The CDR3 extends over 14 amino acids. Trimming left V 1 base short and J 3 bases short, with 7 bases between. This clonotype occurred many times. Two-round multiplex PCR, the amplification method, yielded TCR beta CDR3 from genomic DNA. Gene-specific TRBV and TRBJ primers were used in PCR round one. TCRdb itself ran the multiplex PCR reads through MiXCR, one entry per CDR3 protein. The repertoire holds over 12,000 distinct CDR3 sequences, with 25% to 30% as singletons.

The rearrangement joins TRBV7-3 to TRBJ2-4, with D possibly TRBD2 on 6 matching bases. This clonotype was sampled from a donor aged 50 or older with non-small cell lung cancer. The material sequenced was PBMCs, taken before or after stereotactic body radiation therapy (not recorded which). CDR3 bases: TGTGCCAGCAGCTTAAGGGGAGGCAAAAACATTCAGTACTTC. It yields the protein CASSLRGGKNIQYF.